The 30 T cell receptor beta chains below all came from one sample that was sequenced in a study of T cell clonality in common variable immunodeficiency. General study results and limits: Reportedly, TCR beta sequences from common variable immunodeficiency showed fewer deletions and N-nucleotide insertions.

Their antigens are not known. The method was immunoSEQ multiplex PCR; TCRdb's version includes in-frame clones alone and lacks a portion of them. This sample comprises tens of thousands of clones, none seen once only. Material for sequencing was peripheral blood mononuclear cells. The receptors originated from a human donor with common variable immunodeficiency.

At least ten counts were recorded for this clone. The missing CDR3 end, 3 residues past where the read stops, is filled in from the germline J gene. The chain joins TRBV5-1 to TRBJ2-1; 9 nucleotides line up with TRBD2. CDR1 and CDR2 (germline): SGHRS, YFSETQ. J lost 4 bases, V lost 1 base, and 6 bases had no gene match. The CDR3 sequence is 16 residues long. Incomplete CDR3 DNA: TGCGCCAGCAGCTTGCAGGAGCGGGGGGAATACAATGAG. It encodes CASSLQERGEYNE. The CDR3 as a whole reads CASSLQERGEYNEQFF.

The table lists this clone with many counts. Coverage ceases 3 residues before the CDR3 finishes, and the germline J gene fills in the end. The chain joins TRBV7-9 to TRBJ1-1; weak D call: TRBD1 (6 bases). Germline V lookup: CDR1 SEHNR, CDR2 FQNEAQ (reference sequence). V shed 5 bases and J shed 1 base, with 14 bases lying between them. The CDR3 length is 15 residues. The CDR3 sequence: CASSKEGVGNTEAFF. CDR3 DNA (partial): TGTGCCAGCAGCAAAGAGGGGGTCGGGAACACTGAA.

This clone was counted many times. The read stops 3 residues short of the end of the CDR3; the missing end is completed from the germline J gene. The rearrangement links TRBV12-3 or TRBV12-4 to TRBJ1-4; 8 bases fit TRBD1. V gave up 6 bases and J gave up 7 bases; unmatched junction bases: 10. The CDR3 extends over 15 amino acids. CDR3 loop: CASSPFQGAAEKLFF. CDR3 bases read: TGTGCCAGCAGCCCTTTCCAGGGGGCCGCTGAAAAA.

This clone has at least ten counts. Coverage ceases 3 residues before the CDR3 finishes, and the germline J gene fills in the end. This chain connects TRBV12-3 or TRBV12-4 to TRBJ2-1; TRBD1 agrees at 8 bases. CDR3 length: 15 residues. The junction had 6 bases not matched to a gene; V was cut back by 6 bases and J by 2 bases. CDR3 loop: CASRYQGAAYNEQFF. The part of the CDR3 DNA that was read is TGTGCCAGCAGATATCAGGGGGCGGCCTACAATGAG.

This clone was detected many times. The CDR3 end falls 3 residues outside the read, so it is completed with the germline J gene. The rearrangement links TRBV5-5 to TRBJ2-7, with D maybe TRBD2 (6 bases). In germline, CDR1 is SGHKS, CDR2 YYEKEE (reference sequence). V gave up 4 bases and J gave up 5 bases, with 19 bases separating them. CDR3 size: 15 residues. CDR3 protein: CASSRSEGAGHEQYF. The part of the CDR3 DNA that was read is TGTGCCAGCAGCCGTTCGGAGGGCGCTGGCCACGAG.

This clone showed up many times. The read stops 3 residues short of the end of the CDR3; the missing end is completed from the germline J gene. V and J are TRBV6-1 and TRBJ1-2, with a possible D match to TRBD1 (6 bases). This CDR3 contains 15 residues. With 1 base removed from V and 3 bases from J, the gap between germline ends came to 12 bases. Germline V gene lookup returns CDR1 MNHNS and CDR2 SASEGT. CDR3 amino acids: CASSEGGGSDYGYTF. CDR3 DNA (partial): TGTGCCAGCAGTGAAGGAGGGGGATCGGACTATGGC.

Ten or more counts support this clone. The read terminates 3 residues ahead of where the CDR3 ends, so the germline J gene completes it. This chain joins TRBV7-8 and TRBJ2-7; D might be TRBD2 (6 bases). The CDR3 consists of 16 residues. CDR1 and CDR2 from the germline V gene are SGHVS and FQNEAQ. Trimming shortened V by 3 bases and J by 2 bases, and 17 bases separated the two germline ends. The CDR3 sequence: CASSLDGTALTYEQYF. CDR3 DNA (partial): TGTGCCAGCAGCTTGGATGGGACTGCTCTCACCTACGAG.

This clone was seen ten or more times. The read terminates 3 residues before the CDR3 end, so the remaining end is supplied by the germline J gene. V is TRBV20-1 and J is TRBJ2-1; D not certain. Looked up from germline, CDR1 is DFQATT and CDR2 is SNEGSKA (reference sequence). This CDR3 spans 10 amino acids. V dropped 6 bases and J dropped 7 bases, with 7 bases sitting between them. CDR3 DNA (partial): TGCAGTGCGGCAAGGAATGAG. This translates into CSAARNE. The full CDR3 protein is CSAARNEQFF.

This clone has a count of ten or more. A junction end diverges from the germline sequence, so it may reflect a read error. The read ends 3 residues shy of where the CDR3 ends; the end is completed using the germline J gene. The chain recombines TRBV20-1 with TRBJ1-5, with a possible D match to TRBD1 (5 bases). This CDR3 has 14 residues. Germline lookup yields CDR1 DFQATT and CDR2 SNEGSKA (reference sequence). CDR3 residues: CSARDHEGIQPQHF. CDR3 bases read: TGCAGTGCTCGAGACCATGAGGGGATTCAGCCC.

This clone was counted many times. The CDR3 goes on 3 residues after the read ends, and that part is filled in from the germline J gene. The chain couples TRBV2 to TRBJ2-1; possibly TRBD1 for D (6 bases). The CDR3 length is 13 residues. In germline, CDR1 is SNHLY, CDR2 FYNNEI. Deletions cut 7 bases from V and 7 bases from J, with 14 bases between. The CDR3 loop reads CASIGEQGNEQFF. The DNA read from the CDR3 is TGTGCCAGCATCGGGGAACAGGGAAATGAG.

This clone was counted at least ten times. The CDR3 end is not reached by the read, which stops 3 residues before it; the germline J gene fills it in. The chain carries TRBV6-2 or TRBV6-3 and TRBJ2-7, with D possibly being TRBD2 (6 bases). The germline V and J ends were trimmed by 6 bases and 3 bases, with 15 bases remaining between them. Germline assignment: CDR1 MNHEY and CDR2 SVGEGT. This CDR3 contains 14 residues. The CDR3 spells CASSKLAGDYEQYF. Partial CDR3 DNA: TGTGCCAGCAGCAAACTAGCTGGTGACTACGAG.

In this sample, this clone turned up many times. The read is 3 residues too short to cover the CDR3 end, so that end is filled in from the germline J gene. This chain connects TRBV6-2 or TRBV6-3 to TRBJ2-2; the match to TRBD2 covers 9 bases. The V gene end was trimmed by 2 bases and the J gene end by 3 bases; junction bases not matched to a gene: 7. The CDR3 contains 17 residues. The germline CDR1 and CDR2 sequences are MNHEY and SVGEGT. Here the CDR3 reads CASSYGRGGLDTGELFF. The part of the CDR3 DNA that was read is TGTGCCAGCAGTTACGGGCGGGGGGGCCTGGACACCGGGGAG.

This clone was recorded at least ten times. From the germline J gene comes the end of the CDR3, since the read stops 3 residues before it. The chain links TRBV13 to TRBJ1-1, with unresolved D. This CDR3 has 13 residues. Between the trimmed V and J ends, which lost 4 bases and 3 bases, there was a span of 9 bases. Germline CDR1 reads PRHDT; CDR2 reads FYEKMQ (reference sequence). CDR3 DNA (partial): TGTGCCAGCAGCTGGCAGGAGTACACTGAA. Amino acids: CASSWQEYTE. The whole CDR3 is CASSWQEYTEAFF. The full variable domain, rest sourced from reference TRBV13 and TRBJ1-1, is AAGVIQSPRHLIKEKRETATLKCYPIPRHDTVYWYQQGPGQDPQFLISFYEKMQSDKGSIPDRFSAQQFSDYHSELNMSSLELGDSALYFCASSWQEYTEAFFGQGTRLTVV.

This clone occurred many times. The read ends 3 residues early relative to the CDR3; the germline J gene fills the gap. V is TRBV28 and J is TRBJ2-7; D unresolved. Trimming took off 5 bases at V and 3 bases at J, with 8 bases between the two ends. Germline V gives CDR1 MDHEN, CDR2 SYDVKM. The CDR3 extends over 12 amino acids. CDR3 amino acids: CASSPDNYEQYF. The sequenced CDR3 bases are TGTGCCAGCAGTCCAGACAACTACGAG.

This clone was found many times. The CDR3 goes on 3 residues after the read ends, and that part is filled in from the germline J gene. The J gene is TRBJ2-1, the V gene TRBV6-2 or TRBV6-3; D may be TRBD2 (6 bases). Germline-derived CDR1 and CDR2 are MNHEY and SVGEGT. This CDR3 region has 16 residues. V was cut by 4 bases and J by 7 bases, with 20 bases left in between. CDR3 residues: CASSFPRDSEWNEQFF. The CDR3 bases that were read are TGTGCCAGCAGTTTCCCCCGGGACTCGGAATGGAATGAG.

This clone has at least ten counts. The read ends 3 residues before the CDR3 terminus; that terminus is restored from the germline J gene. This chain joins TRBV28 and TRBJ1-1; 8 bases map to TRBD1. The trim removed 5 bases at V and 3 bases at J, leaving 8 bases unmatched. The CDR3 loop spans 15 amino acids. The germline CDR1 and CDR2 sequences are MDHEN and SYDVKM. The sequenced part of the CDR3 DNA is TGTGCCAGCAGTGGACAGGGACCGGGGGACACTGAA. This codes for CASSGQGPGDTE. The whole CDR3 sequence is CASSGQGPGDTEAFF.

This clone was counted ten times or more. Read data end 3 residues before the CDR3 end; the end is taken from the germline J gene. The chain is built from TRBV19 and TRBJ1-2; D call uncertain. Trimming took 3 bases from V and 7 from J, leaving 15 bases between them. CDR1 is LNHDA and CDR2 is SQIVND in the germline V gene (reference sequence). The CDR3 has 14 amino acids. CDR3 in amino acids: CASSMPTVLGGYTF. The sequenced part of the CDR3 DNA is TGTGCCAGTAGTATGCCAACGGTCCTTGGTGGC.

This clone was seen many times. One end of the junction does not line up with germline, which may come from a read error. Sequencing ends 3 residues short of the CDR3 end; the germline J gene provides the rest. This chain joins TRBV4-2 and TRBJ1-2; D may be TRBD1 (5 bases). The germline V gene encodes CDR1 LGHNA and CDR2 YNFKEQ. The CDR3 sequence is 15 residues long. The CDR3 DNA, read in part, is TGCGCCAGCAGCCAAGATTCGGTGGGGGGCTATGGC. Its protein is CASSQDSVGGYG. The CDR3 in full is CASSQDSVGGYGYTF.

The sample holds many counts of this clone. The CDR3 end is not reached by the read, which stops 3 residues before it; the germline J gene fills it in. The rearrangement joins TRBV7-9 to TRBJ1-3; weak D call: TRBD1 (5 bases). The CDR3 has 14 amino acids. CDR1 is SEHNR, CDR2 FQNEAQ, per germline (reference sequence). Trimming shortened V by 5 bases and J by 1 base, and 9 bases separated the two germline ends. CDR3 loop: CASSHGGSGNTIYF. The DNA read from the CDR3 is TGTGCCAGCAGCCACGGGGGGTCTGGAAACACC.

This clone was detected a few times. The DNA ends 3 residues before the CDR3 does, and the rest of the CDR3 is filled in from the germline J gene. This rearrangement joins TRBV7-6 to TRBJ1-6; 9 bases align to TRBD1. CDR3 length: 15 residues. The germline gives CDR1 SGHVS, CDR2 FNYEAQ. With 4 bases clipped from V and 10 bases from J, the junction kept 8 bases outside the gene matches. CDR3 DNA (partial): TGTGCCAGCAGCTCGCGGGACAGGGTTGAGTCACCC. Its translation is CASSSRDRVESP. The CDR3 in its entirety is CASSSRDRVESPLHF.

This clone was recorded many times. Read data end 3 residues before the CDR3 end; the end is taken from the germline J gene. V and J are TRBV7-2 and TRBJ2-5; 13 bases match TRBD2. Germline V gene lookup returns CDR1 SGHTA and CDR2 FQGNSA. This CDR3 is 15 amino acids long. With 5 bases clipped from V and 5 bases from J, the junction kept 5 bases outside the gene matches. CDR3 residues: CASSIGLAGVETQYF. The part of the CDR3 DNA that was read is TGTGCCAGCAGCATAGGACTAGCGGGGGTGGAGACC.

This clone was counted many times. From the germline J gene comes the end of the CDR3, since the read stops 3 residues before it. The rearrangement links TRBV5-4 to TRBJ1-1, with D perhaps matching TRBD1 (5 bases). Germline V gene lookup returns CDR1 SGHNT and CDR2 YYREEE (reference sequence). This CDR3 spans 13 amino acids. Trimming shortened V by 0 bases and J by 7 bases, and 10 bases separated the two germline ends. The CDR3 spells CASSLVGGGEAFF. CDR3 DNA, as far as it was read: TGTGCCAGCAGCTTGGTAGGCGGGGGTGAA.

This clone was seen at least ten times. The sequenced fragment ends 3 residues before the CDR3 boundary, so the rest is inferred from the germline J gene. This rearrangement joins TRBV5-1 to TRBJ2-1; 14 bases align to TRBD2. Germline loops: CDR1 SGHRS, CDR2 YFSETQ. Trimming took 3 bases from V and 2 from J; bases not matched to a gene: 1. The CDR3 length is 16 residues. Here the CDR3 reads CASSSGLAGAYNEQFF. CDR3 DNA (partial): TGCGCCAGCAGCTCGGGACTAGCGGGGGCCTACAATGAG.

This clone is deemed medium-sized. The read terminates 3 residues before the CDR3 end, so the remaining end is supplied by the germline J gene. V gene TRBV7-3 combines with J gene TRBJ2-3; TRBD2 aligns across 7 bases. The CDR3 spans 16 residues. Trimming took 5 bases from V and 0 from J; bases not matched to a gene: 8. The germline gives CDR1 SGHTA, CDR2 FQGTGA. The DNA read from the CDR3 is TGTGCCAGCAGCACCCCGCCGGGGGGAAGCACAGATACG. This sequence encodes CASSTPPGGSTDT. The entire CDR3 protein reads CASSTPPGGSTDTQYF. The complete variable domain, with remaining parts taken from reference TRBV7-3 and TRBJ2-3, reads GAGVSQTPSNKVTEKGKYVELRCDPISGHTALYWYRQSLGQGPEFLIYFQGTGAADDSGLPNDRFFAVRPEGSVSTLKIQRTERGDSAVYLCASSTPPGGSTDTQYFGPGTRLTVL.

This clone was recorded many times. The CDR3 DNA, read in part, is TGCAGCGGTAGACTAGCGGGGGGTGGAGAGACC. Translated, it gives CSGRLAGGGET. From start to end, the CDR3 is CSGRLAGGGETQYF. The rearrangement links TRBV29-1 to TRBJ2-5; 13 bases match TRBD2. The observed sequence ends 3 residues before the CDR3 terminus, with the missing tail filled in from the germline J gene. Trimming removed 7 bases from V and 4 bases from J; junction bases left unmatched: 6. The germline gives CDR1 SQVTM, CDR2 ANQGSEA. This CDR3 is built from 14 residues.

This clone was seen repeatedly, ten times or more. The CDR3 end falls 3 residues outside the read, so it is completed with the germline J gene. The V call is TRBV5-1, the J call TRBJ2-1; tentatively, D is TRBD1 (6 bases). CDR3 length equals 14 residues. V shed 0 bases and J shed 4 bases, with 8 bases lying between them. Germline V gene sequence: CDR1 SGHRS, CDR2 YFSETQ. CDR3 protein: CASSLGQVYNEQFF. The covered CDR3 bases are TGCGCCAGCAGCTTGGGACAGGTTTACAATGAG.

This clone was observed many times. The CDR3 end is not reached by the read, which stops 3 residues before it; the germline J gene fills it in. This chain connects TRBV5-4 to TRBJ2-6; D is unclear. Germline V lookup: CDR1 SGHNT, CDR2 YYREEE (reference sequence). CDR3 length: 15 residues. Trimming took 2 bases from V and 2 from J, leaving 8 bases between them. The sequenced CDR3 bases are TGTGCCAGCAGCTTTTATCTTCCTGGGGCCAACGTC. This gives the protein CASSFYLPGANV. The entire CDR3 sequence reads CASSFYLPGANVLTF. The complete variable domain, with remaining parts taken from reference TRBV5-4 and TRBJ2-6, reads ETGVTQSPTHLIKTRGQQVTLRCSSQSGHNTVSWYQQALGQGPQFIFQYYREEENGRGNFPPRFSGLQFPNYSSELNVNALELDDSALYLCASSFYLPGANVLTFGAGSRLTVL.

This clone was recorded many times. The CDR3 end is not reached by the read, which stops 3 residues before it; the germline J gene fills it in. The chain recombines TRBV2 with TRBJ2-1, with 12 bases aligning to TRBD2. CDR1 is SNHLY, CDR2 FYNNEI, per germline. Trimming removed 6 bases from V and 7 bases from J; junction bases left unmatched: 4. CDR3 length: 14 amino acids. CDR3 bases read: TGTGCCAGCAGGCCGGGACTAGCGGGTAATGAG. This gives the protein CASRPGLAGNE. The whole CDR3 sequence is CASRPGLAGNEQFF.

This clone appeared many times. The observed sequence ends 3 residues before the CDR3 terminus, with the missing tail filled in from the germline J gene. The chain combines TRBV5-1 with TRBJ2-1; TRBD1 matches at 7 bases. The V segment lost 5 bases and the J segment 5 bases; nucleotides outside the gene matches: 16. The germline CDR1 and CDR2 sequences are SGHRS and YFSETQ. The CDR3 is made up of 17 amino acids. This CDR3 reads CASSQNPQGVYNNEQFF. CDR3 bases read: TGCGCCAGCAGTCAAAATCCTCAGGGGGTCTACAACAATGAG.

This clone was seen at least ten times. The sequenced fragment ends 3 residues before the CDR3 boundary, so the rest is inferred from the germline J gene. This chain connects TRBV23-1 to TRBJ1-5; 7 bases are shared with TRBD1. TRBV23-1 is noted as an ORF with a role that remains uncertain. J gave up 0 bases and V 4 bases, and 9 bases lay outside the gene matches. The CDR3 is made up of 17 amino acids. The sequenced part of the CDR3 DNA is TGCGCCAGCAGTCCCCGGGACAGCTATTATAGCAATCAGCCC. Translation gives CASSPRDSYYSNQP. The CDR3 as a whole reads CASSPRDSYYSNQPQHF.